This TCR beta chain is drawn from a study of T cell repertoires in cytomegalovirus infection. Study-wide results and limits: Based on cumulative public TCR beta family frequency, carriers of CMV plus the relevant HLA were identified.

Germline lookup yields CDR1 LGHDT and CDR2 YNNKEL (reference sequence). The CDR3 runs to 14 residues. Between the trimmed V and J ends, which lost 0 bases and 4 bases, there was a span of 9 bases. Comments on this clonotype: Antigen specificity is unknown.

TCRdb analysed the reads with MiXCR anew, one entry per CDR3 protein. The data contain fewer than 550,000 distinct CDR3 sequences, more than 25% of them singletons. The TCR was taken from a human donor in good health (CMV status not recorded). Some clones in this sample may be carry-over from other donors' samples. The rearrangement joins TRBV3-1 to TRBJ2-5; D perhaps matches TRBD2 (6 bases). Specimen: PBMCs. Written as DNA, the CDR3 is TGTGCCAGCAGCCAAGATGGGGGGTCAGAGACCCAGTACTTC. Amino acids: CASSQDGGSETQYF.